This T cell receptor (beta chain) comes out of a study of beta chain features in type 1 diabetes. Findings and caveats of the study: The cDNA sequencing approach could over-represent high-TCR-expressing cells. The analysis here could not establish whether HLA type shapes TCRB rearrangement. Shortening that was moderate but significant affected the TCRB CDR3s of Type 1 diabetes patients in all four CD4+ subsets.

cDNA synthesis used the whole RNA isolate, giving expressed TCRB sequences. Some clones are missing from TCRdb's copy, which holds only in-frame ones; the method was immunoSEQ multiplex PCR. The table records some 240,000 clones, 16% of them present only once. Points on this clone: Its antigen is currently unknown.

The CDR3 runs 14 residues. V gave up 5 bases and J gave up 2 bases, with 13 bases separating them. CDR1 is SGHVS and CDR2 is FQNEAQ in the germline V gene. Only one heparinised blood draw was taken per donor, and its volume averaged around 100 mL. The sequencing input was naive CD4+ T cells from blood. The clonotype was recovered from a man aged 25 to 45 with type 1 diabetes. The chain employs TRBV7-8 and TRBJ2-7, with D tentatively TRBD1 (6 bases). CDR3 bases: TGTGCCAGCAGCCCCCGGGACAAAACCTACGAGCAGTACTTC. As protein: CASSPRDKTYEQYF.